The T cell receptor (beta chain) under discussion was sequenced for a study of T cell changes during pregnancy in multiple sclerosis. Profiled with immunoSEQ multiplex PCR; TCRdb holds only in-frame clones, not every one. Of tens of thousands of clones in the sample, 94% are singletons; the top ten hold over 2%. Trimming shortened V by 7 bases and J by 0 bases, and 13 bases separated the two germline ends. Germline V lookup: CDR1 SGHTA, CDR2 FQGNSA. The CDR3 has 15 residues. This rearrangement joins TRBV7-2 to TRBJ1-5, with D perhaps TRBD1 (5 bases). The clonotype comes from a female donor with multiple sclerosis, enrolled in a pregnancy study. The sequencing here drew on peripheral blood, taken in the third trimester of pregnancy. In DNA, the CDR3 is TGTGCCAGCAACCAGGGTCCTTATAGCAATCAGCCCCAGCATTTT. It is translated as CASNQGPYSNQPQHF.